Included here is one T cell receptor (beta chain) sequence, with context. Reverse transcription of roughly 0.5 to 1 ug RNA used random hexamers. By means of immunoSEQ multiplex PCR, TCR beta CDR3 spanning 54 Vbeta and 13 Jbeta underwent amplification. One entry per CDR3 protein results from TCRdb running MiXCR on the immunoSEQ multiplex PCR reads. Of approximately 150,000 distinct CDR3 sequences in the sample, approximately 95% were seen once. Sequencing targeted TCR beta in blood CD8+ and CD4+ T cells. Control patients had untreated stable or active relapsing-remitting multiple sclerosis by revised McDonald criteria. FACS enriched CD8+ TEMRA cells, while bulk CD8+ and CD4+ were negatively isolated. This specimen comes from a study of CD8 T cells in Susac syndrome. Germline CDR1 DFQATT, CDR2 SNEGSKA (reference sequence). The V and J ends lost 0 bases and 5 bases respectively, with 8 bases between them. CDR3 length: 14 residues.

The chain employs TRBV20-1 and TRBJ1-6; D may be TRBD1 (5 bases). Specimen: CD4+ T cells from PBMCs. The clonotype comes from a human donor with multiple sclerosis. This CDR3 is CSAREGHNNSPLHF. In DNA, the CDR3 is TGCAGTGCTAGAGAGGGGCATAATAATTCACCCCTCCACTTT.